A selection of T cell receptor beta chains follows, all from one sample in a study of tumor and adjacent non-tumor tissue in lung cancer. TCRdb re-called the multiplex PCR reads through MiXCR, storing one row per CDR3 protein. This table has 81,000 or so distinct CDR3 sequences, roughly 80% appearing once. Sequenced input: distant non-tumor lung tissue. Every receptor here comes from a man aged 55-75 years with non-small cell lung cancer. The CDR3 runs from the conserved cysteine through the conserved F or W. The order of the fields is clone size, J gene, V gene, D gene, CDR3 protein, CDR3 DNA. A D gene is named only where the DNA matches it firmly. Expanded clones get a size class; other rows say once, few or many, or leave the size out.

clone_size: NA; j_call: TRBJ1-6; v_call: TRBV11-2; d_call: NA; cdr3_aa: CASSLDPGPYSPLHF; cdr3_nt: TGTGCCAGCAGCTTAGATCCCGGACCCTATTCACCCCTCCACTTT
clone_size: few; j_call: TRBJ1-3; v_call: TRBV7-9; d_call: NA; cdr3_aa: CASSLGRQSDSGNTIYF; cdr3_nt: TGTGCCAGCAGCTTAGGTAGACAATCTGACTCTGGAAACACCATATATTTT
clone_size: NA; j_call: TRBJ1-5; v_call: TRBV6-2/TRBV6-3; d_call: NA; cdr3_aa: CVSSYGTGTNHPQHF; cdr3_nt: TGTGTCAGCAGTTATGGCACAGGGACAAATCATCCCCAGCATTTT
clone_size: NA; j_call: TRBJ2-1; v_call: TRBV11-3; d_call: TRBD2; cdr3_aa: CASSLSGGYLSEHFF; cdr3_nt: TGTGCCAGCAGCCTCTCGGGAGGTTATCTGAGTGAGCACTTCTTC
clone_size: NA; j_call: TRBJ2-2; v_call: TRBV5-4; d_call: NA; cdr3_aa: CASSLDGQGQTNTGELFF; cdr3_nt: TGTGCAAGCAGCTTGGATGGTCAGGGGCAAACGAACACCGGGGAGTTGTTTTTT
clone_size: NA; j_call: TRBJ2-5; v_call: TRBV5-1; d_call: NA; cdr3_aa: CASRAQGGQETQYF; cdr3_nt: TGCGCCAGCAGGGCTCAGGGCGGACAAGAGACCCAGTACTTC
clone_size: NA; j_call: TRBJ2-1; v_call: TRBV11-3; d_call: TRBD2; cdr3_aa: CASTPDSGGAHGQFF; cdr3_nt: TGTGCCAGCACCCCAGATAGCGGGGGGGCCCATGGGCAGTTCTTC
clone_size: NA; j_call: TRBJ2-6; v_call: TRBV4-3; d_call: NA; cdr3_aa: CASNREAVSGANVMTF; cdr3_nt: TGCGCCAGCAACCGAGAGGCGGTGTCTGGTGCCAACGTCATGACTTTC
clone_size: many; j_call: TRBJ2-7; v_call: TRBV20-1; d_call: NA; cdr3_aa: CSAKITRDPYEQYF; cdr3_nt: TGCAGTGCTAAGATAACAAGAGACCCCTACGAGCAGTACTTC
clone_size: NA; j_call: TRBJ2-7; v_call: TRBV4-1; d_call: NA; cdr3_aa: CASSQAGIGMYEQYF; cdr3_nt: TGCGCCAGCAGCCAGGCCGGGATAGGGATGTACGAGCAGTACTTC
clone_size: medium-sized; j_call: TRBJ1-2; v_call: TRBV5-4; d_call: NA; cdr3_aa: CASSLDNYGYTF; cdr3_nt: TGTGCCAGCAGCTTGGATAACTATGGCTACACCTTC
clone_size: many; j_call: TRBJ2-7; v_call: TRBV4-3; d_call: NA; cdr3_aa: CASSQEYPGATYEQYF; cdr3_nt: TGCGCCAGCAGCCAAGAGTATCCAGGGGCGACCTACGAGCAGTACTTC
clone_size: NA; j_call: TRBJ1-2; v_call: TRBV6-1; d_call: TRBD1; cdr3_aa: CASSELGTGNGYNF; cdr3_nt: TGTGCCAGCAGTGAACTGGGGACAGGGAATGGTTACAACTTC
clone_size: NA; j_call: TRBJ1-3; v_call: TRBV11-2; d_call: NA; cdr3_aa: CASCLPHAGTESTLYF; cdr3_nt: TGTGCAAGCTGCTTACCCCATGCAGGGACGGAGAGCACCTTATATTTT
clone_size: NA; j_call: TRBJ1-5; v_call: TRBV5-1; d_call: TRBD1; cdr3_aa: CASSLGQGGSNQPHHF; cdr3_nt: TGCGCCAGCAGCTTGGGACAGGGTGGAAGCAATCAGCCCCATCATTTT
clone_size: NA; j_call: TRBJ2-2; v_call: TRBV20-1; d_call: NA; cdr3_aa: CTAREGTGGYTGELFF; cdr3_nt: TGCACTGCTAGAGAGGGGACGGGTGGGTACACCGGGGAGCTGTTCTTT
clone_size: NA; j_call: TRBJ2-1; v_call: TRBV20-1; d_call: TRBD2; cdr3_aa: CSPRGGGAYEQFF; cdr3_nt: TGCAGTCCTAGGGGCGGGGGGGCCTATGAGCAGTTCTTC
clone_size: NA; j_call: TRBJ1-6; v_call: TRBV20-1; d_call: NA; cdr3_aa: CSARDSYESPIHF; cdr3_nt: TGCAGTGCTAGAGATTCTTACGAGAGCCCAATCCACTTT
clone_size: NA; j_call: TRBJ2-5; v_call: TRBV20-1; d_call: TRBD2; cdr3_aa: CSARTGLAVGKTQYF; cdr3_nt: TGCAGTGCCCGGACGGGACTAGCGGTAGGGAAGACCCAATACTTC
clone_size: NA; j_call: TRBJ2-2; v_call: TRBV6-2/TRBV6-3; d_call: TRBD2; cdr3_aa: CASSYALADTGELFF; cdr3_nt: TGTGCCAGCAGTTACGCCCTAGCGGACACCGGGGAGTTGTTTTTT
clone_size: NA; j_call: TRBJ2-1; v_call: TRBV5-4; d_call: TRBD2; cdr3_aa: CTSSLGSSGSSYNEQFF; cdr3_nt: TGTACCAGCAGCTTGGGATCTAGCGGGAGCTCCTACAATGAGCAGTTCTTC
clone_size: NA; j_call: TRBJ2-3; v_call: TRBV11-3; d_call: TRBD2; cdr3_aa: CATSTRLAGVSDTQYF; cdr3_nt: TGTGCCACCAGCACCCGACTAGCGGGAGTTTCAGATACACAGTATTTT
clone_size: NA; j_call: TRBJ2-7; v_call: TRBV20-1; d_call: TRBD2; cdr3_aa: CSARANFDPSSGSLAYEQYF; cdr3_nt: TGCAGTGCTAGGGCCAATTTCGACCCATCTAGCGGGAGCTTGGCATACGAGCAGTACTTC
clone_size: NA; j_call: TRBJ2-1; v_call: TRBV11-3; d_call: TRBD2; cdr3_aa: CSSSLHPGTSGASSYNEQFF; cdr3_nt: TGTTCCAGCAGCTTACATCCCGGGACCAGCGGGGCAAGCTCTTACAATGAGCAGTTCTTC
clone_size: NA; j_call: TRBJ2-5; v_call: TRBV12-3/TRBV12-4; d_call: NA; cdr3_aa: CASSFRQLRGGGETQCF; cdr3_nt: TGTGCCAGCAGTTTTCGACAGTTGAGGGGCGGCGGAGAGACCCAGTGTTTC
clone_size: NA; j_call: TRBJ2-7; v_call: TRBV4-3; d_call: TRBD1; cdr3_aa: CDCSQRDRGDEQYF; cdr3_nt: TGCGACTGCAGCCAACGGGACAGGGGGGACGAGCAGTACTTC
clone_size: NA; j_call: TRBJ2-2; v_call: TRBV12-3/TRBV12-4; d_call: NA; cdr3_aa: CASSFRQWDTGELFF; cdr3_nt: TGTGCCAGCAGTTTCCGGCAGTGGGACACCGGGGAGTTGTTTTTT
clone_size: NA; j_call: TRBJ2-1; v_call: TRBV4-3; d_call: NA; cdr3_aa: CASRLKAGTWVGNEHFF; cdr3_nt: TGCGCCAGCAGGCTTAAGGCAGGGACATGGGTCGGGAATGAGCATTTCTTC
clone_size: NA; j_call: TRBJ2-1; v_call: TRBV6-5; d_call: NA; cdr3_aa: CASSYGFVRPYNEQSF; cdr3_nt: TGTGCCAGCAGTTACGGTTTCGTAAGGCCCTACAATGAGCAGTCCTTC
clone_size: once; j_call: TRBJ1-1; v_call: TRBV5-4; d_call: NA; cdr3_aa: CASSPGVGALGTEVFF; cdr3_nt: TGTGCCAGCAGCCCGGGTGTGGGGGCGTTGGGCACTGAAGTTTTCTTT
clone_size: NA; j_call: TRBJ1-1; v_call: TRBV20-1; d_call: NA; cdr3_aa: CSASDWRGVNTEAIF; cdr3_nt: TGCAGTGCTAGTGATTGGAGGGGGGTGAACACTGAAGCTATCTTT
clone_size: NA; j_call: TRBJ1-6; v_call: TRBV11-2; d_call: NA; cdr3_aa: CPSSIVGDNNSPLHF; cdr3_nt: TGTCCCAGCAGCATAGTAGGGGACAATAATTCACCCCTTCACTTT
clone_size: NA; j_call: TRBJ2-2; v_call: TRBV6-2/TRBV6-3; d_call: TRBD2; cdr3_aa: CTGWPSGNTGELFF; cdr3_nt: TGTACCGGCTGGCCTAGCGGGAACACCGGGGAGCTGTTTTTT
clone_size: NA; j_call: TRBJ2-5; v_call: TRBV11-2; d_call: NA; cdr3_aa: CANSSTGEESQHF; cdr3_nt: TGTGCCAACAGCTCTACAGGAGAAGAGTCCCAGCACTTC
clone_size: NA; j_call: TRBJ1-2; v_call: TRBV6-4; d_call: TRBD1; cdr3_aa: CASTDSEGAKGYTF; cdr3_nt: TGTGCCAGCACTGACTCCGAGGGGGCGAAGGGCTACACCTTC
clone_size: NA; j_call: TRBJ2-3; v_call: TRBV6-1; d_call: TRBD1; cdr3_aa: CASILRQGITDTQYF; cdr3_nt: TGTGCCAGCATCCTGCGACAGGGGATCACAGATACGCAGTATTTT
clone_size: NA; j_call: TRBJ2-2; v_call: TRBV4-2; d_call: TRBD2; cdr3_aa: CASSGAGGMTGELFF; cdr3_nt: TGTGCCAGCAGCGGGGCGGGAGGGATGACCGGGGAGCTGTTTTTT
clone_size: few; j_call: TRBJ1-2; v_call: TRBV30; d_call: NA; cdr3_aa: CAWSRDKTSGRGYTF; cdr3_nt: TGTGCCTGGTCCCGGGACAAAACCTCCGGTCGAGGCTACACCTTC